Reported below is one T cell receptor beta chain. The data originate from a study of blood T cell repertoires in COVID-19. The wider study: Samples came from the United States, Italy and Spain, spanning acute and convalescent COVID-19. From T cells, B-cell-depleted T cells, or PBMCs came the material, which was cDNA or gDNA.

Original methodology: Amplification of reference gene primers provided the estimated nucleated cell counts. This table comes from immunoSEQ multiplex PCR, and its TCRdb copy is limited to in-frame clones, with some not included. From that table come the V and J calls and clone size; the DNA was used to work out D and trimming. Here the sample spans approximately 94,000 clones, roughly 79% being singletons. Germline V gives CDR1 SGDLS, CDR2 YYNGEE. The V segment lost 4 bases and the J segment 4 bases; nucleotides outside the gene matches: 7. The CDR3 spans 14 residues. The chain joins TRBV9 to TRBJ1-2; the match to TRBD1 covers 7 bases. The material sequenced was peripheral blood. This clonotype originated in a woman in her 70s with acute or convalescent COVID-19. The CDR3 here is CASSPGQALYGYTF. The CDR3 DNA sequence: TGTGCCAGCAGCCCTGGACAGGCACTCTATGGCTACACCTTC.